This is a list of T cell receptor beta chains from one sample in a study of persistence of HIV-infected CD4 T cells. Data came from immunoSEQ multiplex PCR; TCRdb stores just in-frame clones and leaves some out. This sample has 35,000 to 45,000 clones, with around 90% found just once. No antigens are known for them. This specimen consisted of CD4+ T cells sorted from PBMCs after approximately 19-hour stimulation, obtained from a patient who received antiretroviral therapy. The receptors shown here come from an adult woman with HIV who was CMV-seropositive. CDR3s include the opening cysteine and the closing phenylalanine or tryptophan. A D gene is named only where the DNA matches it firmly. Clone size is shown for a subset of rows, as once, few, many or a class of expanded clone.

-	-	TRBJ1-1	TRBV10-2	TGCGCCAGCAGATTGGCAGATCGGGGCACTGAAGCTTTCTTT	CASRLADRGTEAFF
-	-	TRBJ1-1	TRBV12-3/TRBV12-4	TGTGCCAGCAGTTTATCTATGGGGAGTGAAGCTTTCTTT	CASSLSMGSEAFF
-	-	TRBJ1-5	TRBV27	TGTGCCAGCAGTTTATTCCAGGGAGGTATCCCCCAGCATTTT	CASSLFQGGIPQHF
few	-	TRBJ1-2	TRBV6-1	TGTGCCAGCAGTGAAGGGAGGGTTCGTGGCTACACCTTC	CASSEGRVRGYTF
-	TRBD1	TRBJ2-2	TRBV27	TGTGCCAGCAGTACGGACAGGGGAACACAGGGCACCGGGGAGCTGTTTTTT	CASSTDRGTQGTGELFF
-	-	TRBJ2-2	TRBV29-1	TGCAGCGTTGCGCACAGAACTAACACCGGGGAGCTGTTTTTT	CSVAHRTNTGELFF
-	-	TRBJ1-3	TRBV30	TGTGCCTGGAGCGCCCGACAGCATGCTGGAAACACCATATATTTT	CAWSARQHAGNTIYF
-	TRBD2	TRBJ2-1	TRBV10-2	TGCGCCAGCAGTGGCGCGGGGGGGCTCAATGAGCAGTTCTTC	CASSGAGGLNEQFF
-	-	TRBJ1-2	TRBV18	TGTGCCAGCTCATCTTCAGCCAGACAGGCTAACTATGGCTACACCTTC	CASSSSARQANYGYTF
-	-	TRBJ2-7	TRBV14	TGTGCCAGCAGCCAAGACAGGGCCTACGAGCAGTACTTC	CASSQDRAYEQYF
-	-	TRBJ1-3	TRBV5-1	TGCGCCAGCAGCTCTAGAGACACCATATATTTT	CASSSRDTIYF
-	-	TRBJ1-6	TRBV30	TGTGCCTGGAGTGTTAATAGGGTCAATAATTCACCCCTCCACTTT	CAWSVNRVNNSPLHF
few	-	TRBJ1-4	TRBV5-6	TGTGCCAGCAGCTTGGACGCGGCGGGGGAAAAACTGTTTTTT	CASSLDAAGEKLFF
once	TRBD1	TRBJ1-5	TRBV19	TGTGCCAGCAAAGGACAGGGGAGACAGCCCCAGCATTTT	CASKGQGRQPQHF
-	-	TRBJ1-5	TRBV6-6	TGTGCCAGCAGCTTTCCACAGGCCAATCAGCCCCAGCATTTT	CASSFPQANQPQHF
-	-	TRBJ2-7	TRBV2	TGTGCCAGCAGTGAGAGGGGGATGAACTACGAGCAGTACTTC	CASSERGMNYEQYF
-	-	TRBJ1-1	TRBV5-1	TGCGCCAGCAGCTTGACAGGGAGGGACACTGAAGCTTTCTTT	CASSLTGRDTEAFF
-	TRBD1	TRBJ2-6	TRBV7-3	TGTGCCAGCAGTAGACAGGGCTCTGGGGCCAACGTCCTGACTTTC	CASSRQGSGANVLTF
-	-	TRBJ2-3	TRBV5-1	TGCGCCAGCAGCTTGGAAGGCGATACGCAGTATTTT	CASSLEGDTQYF
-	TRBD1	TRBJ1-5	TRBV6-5	TGTGCCAGCAGTTACTCGGGACAGCTCAATCAGCCCCAGCATTTT	CASSYSGQLNQPQHF
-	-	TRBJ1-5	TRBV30	TGTGCCTGGAGTTCCCGGACCATCAATAGCAATCAGCCCCAGCATTTT	CAWSSRTINSNQPQHF
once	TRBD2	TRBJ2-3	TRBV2	TGTGCCAGCAGTGCGGGACTAGCGGGGGGTCTGTCTAGCACAGATACGCAGTATTTT	CASSAGLAGGLSSTDTQYF
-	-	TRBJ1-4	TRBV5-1	TGCGCCAGCAGGTTCGGGGTGGCTAATGAAAAACTGTTTTTT	CASRFGVANEKLFF
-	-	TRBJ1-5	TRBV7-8	TGTGCCAGCAGCCGTAGTGATCAGCCCCAGCATTTT	CASSRSDQPQHF
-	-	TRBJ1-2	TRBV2	TGTGCCAGCAGTGAATTGGGGGCAGCCTCCTATGGCTACACCTTC	CASSELGAASYGYTF
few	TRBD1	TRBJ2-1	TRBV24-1	TGTGCCACCAGTGATTTTTCGGCAGGGGGCTTCGATGAGCAGTTCTTC	CATSDFSAGGFDEQFF
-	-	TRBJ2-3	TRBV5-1	TGCGCCAGCAGCTTTGATACGGGCCCTGGTGGGGGTACGCAGTATTTT	CASSFDTGPGGGTQYF